A selection of T cell receptor beta chains follows, all from one sample in a study of T cell responses to AZD1222 COVID-19 vaccine. Sequencing was performed with immunoSEQ multiplex PCR; in TCRdb, only in-frame clones are kept and a portion is missing. The top ten clones hold 5% to 6% of a sample with roughly 66,000 clones, roughly 82% of them seen once. This material consisted of peripheral blood, taken on day 0 of AZD1222 vaccination. Receptors originate from an adult in good health. CDR3s leave out the opening cysteine and the closing phenylalanine or tryptophan. Fields, in order: V gene, J gene, D gene, clone size, CDR3 length, CDR3 protein. The D gene is left open where the match is weak. Rows may omit the clone size; those that give it use once, few, many or a size class.

>TRBV27|TRBJ2-7|TRBD2|NA|13
ASSAASGGPYEQY
>TRBV4-2|TRBJ2-7|NA|NA|10
ASGGGQYEQY
>TRBV18|TRBJ2-2|TRBD1|NA|13
ASSRDREGTGELF
>TRBV9|TRBJ1-4|NA|NA|15
ASSSHGGLTTNEKLF
>TRBV11-2|TRBJ1-2|NA|NA|10
ASSSQDYGYT
>TRBV5-8|TRBJ2-2|NA|NA|15
ASSLVLQGPRTGELF
>TRBV6-5|TRBJ2-7|NA|NA|11
ASSYHLSYEQY
>TRBV9|TRBJ1-1|NA|NA|12
ASSVEAGDTEAF
>TRBV4-2|TRBJ2-7|TRBD2|NA|10
ASSPGGYEQY
>TRBV15|TRBJ1-6|TRBD1|few|13
ATSTRQGSNSPLH
>TRBV2|TRBJ1-1|NA|NA|8
ATRLRRAF
>TRBV12-3/TRBV12-4|TRBJ1-1|NA|NA|11
ASATGFESEAF
>TRBV9|TRBJ2-2|NA|NA|15
ASSVAKEGANTGELF
>TRBV7-2|TRBJ2-7|TRBD1|NA|13
ASSWSGTGADEQY
>TRBV4-3|TRBJ2-3|NA|few|13
ASSQDYRGTDTQY
>TRBV25-1|TRBJ1-2|NA|NA|13
ASSARGQWDYGYT
>TRBV5-1|TRBJ2-2|NA|NA|13
ASSLGRLNTGELF
>TRBV30|TRBJ1-6|TRBD1|NA|11
AAGDRESSPLH
>TRBV6-1|TRBJ1-6|NA|NA|13
ASSEAPGDNSPLH
>TRBV11-2|TRBJ2-7|NA|NA|9
ASSYNYEQY
>TRBV5-6|TRBJ2-1|NA|NA|12
ASSSKAPRNEQF
>TRBV5-1|TRBJ1-1|NA|NA|12
ASTRTQGNTEAF
>TRBV19|TRBJ2-4|NA|NA|13
ASGDRDNTKNIQY
>TRBV4-1|TRBJ2-2|NA|few|14
ASSFRSGSPTGELF
>TRBV10-2|TRBJ1-2|TRBD1|NA|14
ASSEGTDRGGYGYT
>TRBV5-6|TRBJ2-5|NA|NA|12
ASSLAAGKKTQY
>TRBV13|TRBJ2-1|TRBD2|NA|15
ASSSRTSGEYYGEQF
>TRBV28|TRBJ2-5|NA|NA|17
ASIPPVGGGGSYQETQY
>TRBV6-5|TRBJ1-5|NA|NA|11
ASSYEWGQPQH
>TRBV5-4|TRBJ2-7|TRBD1|NA|11
ASSTTGIHEQY
>TRBV10-3|TRBJ2-7|TRBD1|NA|13
AISETSGQSTSQY
>TRBV4-2|TRBJ2-5|TRBD1|few|12
ASSPGQGRETQY
>TRBV9|TRBJ1-6|TRBD1|few|15
ASSSGRQGFGNSPLH
>TRBV7-2|TRBJ1-2|NA|few|13
ASSLQGPVNYGYT
>TRBV10-3|TRBJ1-2|TRBD1|NA|13
AISESWGQVTGYT
>TRBV27|TRBJ2-4|NA|NA|12
ASSSGTAKNIQY
>TRBV18|TRBJ1-3|NA|NA|13
ASSPEFQLSNTIY
>TRBV3-1/TRBV3-2|TRBJ1-1|NA|NA|14
ASSQTLRTVNTEAF
>TRBV7-9|TRBJ2-5|NA|NA|10
ASSLWQGAPY
>TRBV6-1|TRBJ2-7|NA|NA|15
ASSEGVDRTRRSEQY
>TRBV6-1|TRBJ1-2|NA|NA|12
ASSEARRGSGYT
>TRBV7-3|TRBJ2-2|NA|NA|13
ASSLRAGNTGELF
>TRBV4-2|TRBJ2-1|TRBD2|NA|12
ASSQDPWGGEQF
>TRBV19|TRBJ2-7|NA|NA|11
ASSIGGGYEQY
>TRBV29-1|TRBJ2-7|TRBD2|few|11
SVLSGNTYEQY
>TRBV11-3|TRBJ2-1|NA|NA|12
ASSRTWLVHEQF
>TRBV24-1|TRBJ2-7|NA|NA|10
ATSGGDYEQY
>TRBV7-9|TRBJ1-1|TRBD1|NA|11
ASSPQGATEAF
>TRBV2|TRBJ1-5|TRBD1|NA|11
ASRTGSVQPQH
>TRBV9|TRBJ1-4|NA|NA|14
ASSVDPDTFNEKLF
>TRBV4-2|TRBJ2-2|TRBD1|NA|15
ASSKDPGQGNTGELF
>TRBV6-6|TRBJ1-2|TRBD1|NA|11
ASSVRQGEGYT
>TRBV9|TRBJ2-5|NA|NA|12
ASSVGYGQETQY
>TRBV6-6|TRBJ2-3|NA|NA|10
ASSSPSERKY